The T cell receptor (beta chain) under discussion was sequenced for a study of Ad26.COV2.S vaccination and SARS-CoV-2 variants. Regarding the study as a whole: Substantial response breadth was reportedly seen for spike-specific CD8+ and CD4+ T cells after vaccination. Measurements of TCR breadth and depth may have given underestimates of the total T cell responses. Vaccine recipients had higher spike-specific TCR breadth than placebo recipients.

This CDR3 region has 15 residues. Germline values: CDR1 MNHEY, CDR2 SVGAGI. Trimming cost V 6 bases and J 7 bases, with 21 bases left between them. Comment on this clone: Antigen: not known.

Sequencing was performed with immunoSEQ multiplex PCR; in TCRdb, only in-frame clones are kept and a portion is missing. This repertoire shows roughly 380,000 clones, 90% to 95% found once; its top ten account for 3% to 5%. The receptor was isolated from a human donor who had recovered from COVID-19. V and J are TRBV6-5 and TRBJ1-2; D is ambiguous. Source: peripheral blood, taken after recovery from COVID-19. The CDR3 DNA is TGTGCCAGCAGACGGCGAGAGGGAAGCGTGATTGGCTACACCTTC. Protein: CASRRREGSVIGYTF.